This T cell receptor (beta chain) appears in the sequencing data of a study of blood T cell repertoires in COVID-19. Study-wide background: The samples span acute and convalescent COVID-19 from the United States, Italy and Spain. PBMCs, B-cell-depleted T cells, or T cells provided the cDNA or gDNA that made up the material.

Study processing details: Reference gene primer amplification in the assay estimated nucleated cell counts. Assay used: immunoSEQ multiplex PCR; TCRdb lists only in-frame clones, some missing. For V, J and clone size, that table is used; D and trimming come from the DNA. The repertoire consists of tens of thousands of clones, with approximately 87% occurring once and the leading ten covering about 1.2%. There are 15 residues in the CDR3. CDR1 and CDR2 from the germline V gene are LNHDA and SQIVND (reference sequence). V shed 0 bases and J shed 4 bases, with 10 bases lying between them. The sequence derives from a human donor in a cohort sampled during active COVID-19. The chain carries TRBV19 and TRBJ1-5; TRBD1 might be the D (5 bases). Sequencing used peripheral blood. As DNA, the CDR3 is TGTGCCAGTAGTATAGATCTGGACAAAAATCAGCCCCAGCATTTT. Residues: CASSIDLDKNQPQHF.